The 32 T cell receptor beta chains reported below all come from one sample, sequenced in a study of blood T cells in healthy people across ages. Primed by a sample-barcoded 5' primer and a J-beta primer mix, a second PCR proceeded for 7 to 11 cycles. TCRdb re-analysed the 5' RACE reads in MiXCR, keeping a single row per CDR3 protein. The table shows hundreds of thousands of distinct CDR3 sequences, with about 24% occurring only once. The sample was blood. Receptors originate from a man between 65 and 79 years old in good health.

V gene TRBV12-3 or TRBV12-4 combines with J gene TRBJ2-1; D is unclear. The DNA end lines up better with TRBJ2-7; the J call may be wrong. This CDR3 has 13 residues. CDR3 DNA sequence: TGTGCCAGCAGTTTTGGGGTATCCTACGAGCAGTACGTC. As protein: CASSFGVSYEQYV.

The V and J genes are TRBV5-1 and TRBJ2-1, with TRBD1 matching over 7 bases. Germline V gene data show CDR1 as SGHRS and CDR2 as YFSETQ. With 5 bases clipped from V and 12 bases from J, the junction kept 8 bases outside the gene matches. The CDR3 has 12 amino acids. CDR3 in amino acids: CASSPGDSRQFF. DNA of the CDR3: TGCGCCAGCAGTCCCGGGGACAGCAGGCAGTTCTTC.

The chain links TRBV7-9 to TRBJ2-5; 8 positions agree with TRBD2. The CDR3 has 14 residues. CDR1 and CDR2 from the germline V gene are SEHNR and FQNEAQ (reference sequence). Trimming removed 4 bases from V and 3 bases from J; junction bases left unmatched: 4. The CDR3 here is CASSSTSAKETQYF. As DNA, the CDR3 is TGTGCCAGCAGCTCGACTAGCGCAAAAGAGACCCAGTACTTC.

This clonotype was recorded many times. The chain joins TRBV4-1 to TRBJ2-7, with TRBD1 as a possible D gene (5 bases). The CDR3 extends over 16 amino acids. The V gene lost 2 bases and the J gene lost 3 bases, with 17 bases spanning the gap. Germline loops: CDR1 MGHRA, CDR2 YSYEKL. The CDR3 nucleotides are TGCGCCAGCAGCCAATATCGGACACGCACTCTCTACGAGCAGTACTTC. Translation: CASSQYRTRTLYEQYF.

The chain is built from TRBV4-1 and TRBJ2-7, with 10 bases lining up with TRBD1. The J call may be in error: the DNA end matches TRBJ2-5 better. Germline CDR1 reads MGHRA; CDR2 reads YSYEKL. The CDR3 is made up of 15 amino acids. The CDR3 nucleotides are TGCGCCAGCAGCCGGGGACAGGGGACGGGGGAGACCCAGTACTTC. It encodes CASSRGQGTGETQYF.

This clonotype was observed a handful of times. This chain links TRBV19 with TRBJ2-7; D is unresolved. Per germline, CDR1 LNHDA and CDR2 SQIVND (reference sequence). The CDR3 sequence is 12 residues long. Between the trimmed V and J ends, which lost 6 bases and 3 bases, there was a span of 9 bases. CDR3 DNA sequence: TGTGCCAGTAGCAACTATATCTACGAGCAGTACTTC. Its translation: CASSNYIYEQYF.

The sample holds a few counts of this clonotype. The V and J genes are TRBV28 and TRBJ1-2, with 8 bases lining up with TRBD1. V trimming: 7 bases; J trimming: 2 bases; junction bases outside the gene matches: 9. The CDR3 sequence is 15 residues long. Germline CDR1 MDHEN, CDR2 SYDVKM. In DNA form, the CDR3 reads TGTGCCAGCAACGGACAGGGCTCGCTAAACTATGGCTACACCTTC. Translating gives CASNGQGSLNYGYTF.

Turning to this clonotype: The junction differs from germline at one of its ends, possibly a read error. The chain employs TRBV7-2 and TRBJ2-5; no clear D. CDR3 length: 14 amino acids. Germline V CDR1 and CDR2: SGHTA, FQGNSA. This CDR3 reads CASSLMGLEEAQYF. CDR3 bases: TGTGCCAGCAGCTTAATGGGGTTAGAAGAGGCCCAGTACTTC.

The chain joins TRBV12-3 or TRBV12-4 to TRBJ1-5; no reliable D call. The CDR3 is 14 amino acids. The V end lost 2 bases, the J end lost 4 bases, and 9 bases lay between the germline ends. The CDR3 spells CASSLKLWNQPQHF. The CDR3 DNA sequence: TGTGCCAGCAGTTTAAAATTGTGGAATCAGCCCCAGCATTTT.

The chain is built from TRBV6-6 and TRBJ2-3; 7 bases are a match to TRBD2. The germline V gene has CDR1 MNHNY and CDR2 SVGAGI (reference sequence). The CDR3 extends over 14 amino acids. J gave up 5 bases and V 4 bases, and 6 bases lay outside the gene matches. Here the CDR3 DNA reads TGTGCCAGCAGTTCCCAGCGGGACGGAGATACGCAGTATTTT. Translated: CASSSQRDGDTQYF.

The chain recombines TRBV7-2 with TRBJ2-1, with 9 bases aligning to TRBD2. This CDR3 has 14 residues. From germline, CDR1 is SGHTA and CDR2 FQGNSA. The ends lost 6 bases at V and 9 bases at J; junction bases unmatched: 9. CDR3 nucleotides: TGTGCCAGCAGTTCTCCGGGACTAGCCGGTGAGCAGTTCTTC. It specifies CASSSPGLAGEQFF. Combining the CDR3 with reference TRBV7-2 and TRBJ2-1 gives the whole variable domain GAGVSQSPSNKVTEKGKDVELRCDPISGHTALYWYRQSLGQGLEFLIYFQGNSAPDKSGLPSDRFSAERTGGSVSTLTIQRTQQEDSAVYLCASSSPGLAGEQFFGPGTRLTVL.

This clonotype was detected many times. The V call is TRBV12-3 or TRBV12-4, the J call TRBJ2-2, with D hard to call. V was cut by 3 bases and J by 6 bases, with 2 bases left in between. This CDR3 region has 11 residues. The CDR3 bases are TGTGCCAGCAGTTTCGCCGGGGAGCTGTTTTTT. Its protein product is CASSFAGELFF.

The chain carries TRBV20-1 and TRBJ1-5; D is uncertain. Germline assignment: CDR1 DFQATT and CDR2 SNEGSKA (reference sequence). The CDR3 is 15 amino acids. V lost 1 base, J lost 2 bases, and 12 bases lay in between. In nucleotides, the CDR3 is TGCAGTGCTAGAGTACAGAGTGGGGGCAATCAGCCCCAGCATTTT. This codes for CSARVQSGGNQPQHF.

This clonotype has only a few counts. The chain is built from TRBV3-1 and TRBJ2-3; D gene uncertain. Germline V gene data show CDR1 as LGHDT and CDR2 as YNNKEL (reference sequence). V was cut by 0 bases and J by 3 bases, with 10 bases left in between. This CDR3 is 15 amino acids long. In DNA form, the CDR3 reads TGTGCCAGCAGCCAAGAGGAGTTCGAGACAGATACGCAGTATTTT. It is translated as CASSQEEFETDTQYF.

Note on this clonotype: Sequence at one end of the junction differs from germline and may be a read error. V is TRBV7-9 and J is TRBJ2-5; perhaps D is TRBD1 or TRBD2 (5 bases each). This CDR3 contains 14 residues. Germline loops: CDR1 SEHNR, CDR2 FQNEAQ (reference sequence). The CDR3, as DNA: TGTGCCGGCAGCTTAAGGGGTTCGGGGGAGACCCAGTACTTC. Encoded protein: CAGSLRGSGETQYF.

This clonotype was seen repeatedly, ten times or more. This chain uses TRBV4-3 with TRBJ2-1; D perhaps matches TRBD2 (5 bases). Trimming took off 0 bases at V and 10 bases at J, with 13 bases between the two ends. The CDR3 covers 14 residues. The germline V gene has CDR1 LGHNA and CDR2 YSLEER. The chain's CDR3 is CASSQDRRAAEQFF. The CDR3 nucleotides read TGCGCCAGCAGCCAAGACAGGCGGGCAGCGGAGCAGTTCTTC.

This clonotype was counted at least ten times. This chain connects TRBV6-5 to TRBJ1-2; a possible D gene is TRBD1 (6 bases). Germline V gene sequence: CDR1 MNHEY, CDR2 SVGAGI. The CDR3 runs to 14 residues. The V end was cut by 2 bases, the J end by 6 bases, with 13 bases between. The CDR3 DNA reads as TGTGCCAGCAGTTACGGGGGCGAGCACAATGGCTACACCTTC. Translating gives CASSYGGEHNGYTF.

This sequence joins TRBV20-1 and TRBJ2-7; D gene unclear. Germline values: CDR1 DFQATT, CDR2 SNEGSKA (reference sequence). Trimming shortened V by 3 bases and J by 3 bases, and 6 bases separated the two germline ends. This CDR3 comprises 11 residues. The CDR3 DNA follows: TGCAGTGCTAGGATCCGCTACGAGCAGTACTTC. It yields the protein CSARIRYEQYF.

This rearrangement joins TRBV12-3 or TRBV12-4 to TRBJ1-5; no firm D call. V dropped 2 bases and J dropped 0 bases, with 17 bases sitting between them. The CDR3 runs 18 residues. The CDR3 nucleotides are TGTGCCAGCAGTTTAACCCCTTTCGGGAAAAGTAGCAATCAGCCCCAGCATTTT. It encodes CASSLTPFGKSSNQPQHF.

The chain couples TRBV7-2 to TRBJ2-2; 10 bases map to TRBD2. Germline-derived CDR1 and CDR2 are SGHTA and FQGNSA. The CDR3 consists of 16 residues. V shed 5 bases and J 5 bases; nucleotides not matched to a gene: 8. CDR3 protein: CASSQSPGLATGELFF. In DNA, the CDR3 is TGTGCCAGCAGCCAATCTCCGGGACTAGCGACCGGGGAGCTGTTTTTT. The full variable domain, rest sourced from reference TRBV7-2 and TRBJ2-2, is GAGVSQSPSNKVTEKGKDVELRCDPISGHTALYWYRQSLGQGLEFLIYFQGNSAPDKSGLPSDRFSAERTGGSVSTLTIQRTQQEDSAVYLCASSQSPGLATGELFFGEGSRLTVL.

This clonotype came up once. The chain combines TRBV5-8 with TRBJ1-4, with unresolved D. CDR3 length: 14 residues. The V gene's germline CDR1 is SGHTS and CDR2 YDEGEE. Trimming stripped 4 bases from V and 5 bases from J, with 12 bases between. Here the CDR3 DNA reads TGTGCCAGCAGCCGCGGGATACTGAATGAAAAACTGTTTTTT. This sequence encodes CASSRGILNEKLFF. Full variable domain (missing parts from reference TRBV5-8 and TRBJ1-4): EAGVTQSPTHLIKTRGQQATLRCSPISGHTSVYWYQQALGLGLQFLLWYDEGEERNRGNFPPRFSGRQFPNYSSELNVNALELEDSALYLCASSRGILNEKLFFGSGTQLSVL.

This clonotype showed up just a few times. The chain carries TRBV28 and TRBJ2-4, with 7 bases identical to TRBD1. CDR3 length: 15 amino acids. The junction had 9 bases not matched to a gene; V was cut back by 5 bases and J by 5 bases. Germline CDR1 MDHEN, CDR2 SYDVKM. CDR3 sequence reads: CASSHPTGRENIQYF. The CDR3 coding sequence is TGTGCCAGCAGTCATCCGACAGGGCGGGAAAACATTCAGTACTTC. The full variable domain, in which reference TRBV28 and TRBJ2-4 provide the parts outside the CDR3, is DVKVTQSSRYLVKRTGEKVFLECVQDMDHENMFWYRQDPGLGLRLIYFSYDVKMKEKGDIPEGYSVSREKKERFSLILESASTNQTSMYLCASSHPTGRENIQYFGAGTRLSVL.

To note about this clonotype: Since the CDR3 does not end with the conserved phenylalanine or tryptophan, this likely comes from a read error. The J gene is TRBJ2-1, the V gene TRBV5-1; 10 bases are a match to TRBD2. TRBJ2-5 explains the end of the DNA better; the J call may be wrong. The CDR3 runs 18 residues. Germline V gene data show CDR1 as SGHRS and CDR2 as YFSETQ. CDR3 region: CASSFGTSATFLQETQYC. The CDR3 coding sequence is TGCGCCAGCAGCTTTGGGACTAGCGCTACTTTCCTCCAAGAGACCCAGTACTGC.

This clonotype has more than one count but fewer than ten. The J gene is TRBJ2-5, the V gene TRBV6-5, with 7 bases that match TRBD2. The J call is doubtful: the DNA matches TRBJ2-1 better. The germline V gene has CDR1 MNHEY and CDR2 SVGAGI. This CDR3 comprises 15 residues. As DNA, the CDR3 is TGTGCCAGCAGTTCGGGAGCGGGACGACTTAGTGAGCAGTTCTTC. It translates to CASSSGAGRLSEQFF.

About this clonotype: An end of the junction does not agree with germline; a read error may underlie this. The chain recombines TRBV6-2 or TRBV6-3 with TRBJ2-3; 9 bases map to TRBD2. The V gene's germline CDR1 is MNHEY and CDR2 SVGEGT. The CDR3 sequence is 14 residues long. In nucleotides, the CDR3 is TGTGCCAGCAGCATAAGCGGGAGGCGGCATACGCCGTATTTT. Protein: CASSISGRRHTPYF.

The chain carries TRBV11-2 and TRBJ2-3; 9 positions agree with TRBD1. Germline lookup yields CDR1 SGHAT and CDR2 FQNNGV. CDR3 length equals 14 residues. Trimming at V came to 1 base and at J to 15 bases, leaving 11 bases not matched to a gene. The CDR3 DNA reads as TGTGCCAGCAGCTTAGCGTACGCGGGACAGGGAAATTATTTT. This encodes CASSLAYAGQGNYF.

The chain employs TRBV20-1 and TRBJ1-1; TRBD1 agrees at 8 bases. CDR1 and CDR2 (germline): DFQATT, SNEGSKA (reference sequence). The trim removed 0 bases at V and 6 bases at J, leaving 9 bases unmatched. The CDR3 spans 15 residues. The CDR3 sequence: CSARDLMGQEAEAFF. Here the CDR3 DNA reads TGCAGTGCTAGAGATCTGATGGGACAGGAGGCTGAAGCTTTCTTT.

This clonotype has just a few counts. The V and J genes are TRBV20-1 and TRBJ1-6, with 7 nucleotides matching TRBD1. Germline V lookup: CDR1 DFQATT, CDR2 SNEGSKA (reference sequence). The J segment lost 7 bases and the V segment lost 0 bases, leaving 9 bases of the junction unmatched. This CDR3 comprises 16 residues. The CDR3 DNA reads as TGCAGTGCTAGAGATTCCAGACAGGGCCGGAATTCACCCCTCCACTTT. Amino acids: CSARDSRQGRNSPLHF.

The J gene is TRBJ1-1, the V gene TRBV5-1; D is uncertain. With 1 base removed from V and 0 bases from J, the gap between germline ends came to 13 bases. Germline V gene sequence: CDR1 SGHRS, CDR2 YFSETQ. This CDR3 comprises 16 residues. CDR3 in amino acids: CASSLYQAAMNTEAFF. CDR3 sequence (DNA): TGCGCCAGCAGCTTGTATCAGGCAGCGATGAACACTGAAGCTTTCTTT.

The chain uses TRBV7-2 and TRBJ2-5; D remains unclear. The CDR3 covers 14 residues. From germline, CDR1 is SGHTA and CDR2 FQGNSA. V lost 4 bases, J lost 5 bases, and 14 bases lay in between. The CDR3 loop reads CASSYSGGAETQYF. The CDR3, as DNA: TGTGCCAGCAGCTATTCAGGCGGCGCGGAGACCCAGTACTTC.

This clonotype appeared many times. In DNA, the CDR3 is TGTGCCAGCAGCCAGCGACTAGCGGGAGGAGAGACCCAGTACTTC. It specifies CASSQRLAGGETQYF. V is TRBV3-1 and J is TRBJ2-5; 13 bases map to TRBD2. V gave up 3 bases and J gave up 4 bases; unmatched junction bases: 2. Germline-derived CDR1 and CDR2 are LGHDT and YNNKEL (reference sequence). The CDR3 has 15 amino acids.

V usage is TRBV14 and J usage is TRBJ2-7; no firm D call. CDR1 is SGHDN, CDR2 FVKESK, per germline. V lost 1 base, J lost 5 bases, and 15 bases lay in between. The CDR3 has 15 residues. The CDR3 DNA is TGTGCCAGCAGCCAAGGGGTTTCTGGGGTCCACGAGCAGTACTTC. It codes for CASSQGVSGVHEQYF.